This paragraph reports one T cell receptor beta chain. As for time point: newly diagnosed GD, antithyroid drugs for less than 3 months. From PBMCs, RNA was extracted and then used to make the TCR library. The source of the sample is a study of regulatory T cells in long-lasting Graves disease. Overall study context: Less than 3 months of antithyroid drugs had been taken by newly diagnosed Graves' patients.

According to the study, TCR beta libraries were built with iRepertoire HTBI primers and CDR3-region Arm-PCR. One entry per CDR3 protein results from TCRdb running MiXCR on the multiplex PCR reads. The sample records 450,000 to 700,000 distinct CDR3 sequences, roughly 13% being singletons. The CDR3 loop spans 16 amino acids. V was clipped by 5 bases and J by 6 bases; unmatched bases: 9. The germline gives CDR1 SNHLY, CDR2 FYNNEI. The same data also contributed to another study, on T cells in Graves' hyperthyroidism and ophthalmopathy.

The material was peripheral blood mononuclear cells (PBMCs), obtained at new diagnosis, from a patient treated with antithyroid drugs. The chain couples TRBV2 to TRBJ2-4, with TRBD1 matching 11 bases. This TCR derives from a man aged 30 to 39 with Graves disease. Here the CDR3 DNA reads TGTGCCAGCAGTCCCCGGACCGGGACAGGGGGAAACATTCAGTACTTC. Translated: CASSPRTGTGGNIQYF.